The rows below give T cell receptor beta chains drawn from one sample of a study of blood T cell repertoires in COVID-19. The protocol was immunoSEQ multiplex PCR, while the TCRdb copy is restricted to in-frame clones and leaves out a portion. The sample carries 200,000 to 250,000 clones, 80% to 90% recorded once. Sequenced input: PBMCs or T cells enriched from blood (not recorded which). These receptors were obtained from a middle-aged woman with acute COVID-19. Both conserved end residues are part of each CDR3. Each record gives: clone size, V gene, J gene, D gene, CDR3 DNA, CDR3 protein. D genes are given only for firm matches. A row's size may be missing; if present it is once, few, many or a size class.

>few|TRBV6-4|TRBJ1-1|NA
TGTGCCAGCAGTGAAACAGGGAACACTGAAGCTTTCTTT
CASSETGNTEAFF
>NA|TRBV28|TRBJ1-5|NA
TGTGCCAGCACAAGGACAGTTAATCAGCCCCAGCATTTT
CASTRTVNQPQHF
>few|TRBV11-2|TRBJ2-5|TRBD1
TGTGCCAGCAGCTTAGACAGGGGGCAGACCCAGTACTTC
CASSLDRGQTQYF
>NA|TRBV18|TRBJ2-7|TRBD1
TGTGCCAGCTCACCGGGCGGGACAGGGGGTTACGAGCAGTACTTC
CASSPGGTGGYEQYF
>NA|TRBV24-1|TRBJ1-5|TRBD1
TGTGCCACCAGTGATTCCCCGGGACAGGGGAAGATCAATCAGCCCCAGCATTTT
CATSDSPGQGKINQPQHF
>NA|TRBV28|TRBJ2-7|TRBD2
TGTGCCAGCAGTTCCCCGGCGGGAGAGGGCTACGAGCAGTACTTC
CASSSPAGEGYEQYF
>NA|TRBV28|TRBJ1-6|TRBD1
TGTGCCAGCAGCCTCCCCGGGACAGGGAATTCACCCCTCCACTTT
CASSLPGTGNSPLHF
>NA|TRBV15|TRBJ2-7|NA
TGTGCCACCAGCAGAGATCAGGATACCTACGAGCAGTACTTC
CATSRDQDTYEQYF
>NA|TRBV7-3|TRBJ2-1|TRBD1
TGTGCCAGCAGCTTAGAACAGGGGGGCAATGAGCAGTTCTTC
CASSLEQGGNEQFF
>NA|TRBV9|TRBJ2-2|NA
TGTGCCAGCAGTCCCGAGAGGCAGTCGAACACCGGGGAGCTGTTTTTT
CASSPERQSNTGELFF
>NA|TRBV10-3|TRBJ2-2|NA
TGTGCCATCAGTGAAGGCGAAGAGGGCGGGGAGCTGTTTTTT
CAISEGEEGGELFF
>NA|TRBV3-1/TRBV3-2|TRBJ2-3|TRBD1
TGTGCCAGCAGCCAATCGGGACAGCCGGTTACGCAGTATTTT
CASSQSGQPVTQYF
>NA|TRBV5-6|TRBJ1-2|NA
TGTGCCAGCAGCTTGGGGCGGACAGCTAACTATGGCTACACCTTC
CASSLGRTANYGYTF
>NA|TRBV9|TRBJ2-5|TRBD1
TGTGCCAGCAGCGTGGAAGGGGGCGGGGAGACCCAGTACTTC
CASSVEGGGETQYF
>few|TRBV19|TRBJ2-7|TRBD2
TGTGCCAGTAGTACTGCGGGGGATCGGGGGGAGCAGTACTTC
CASSTAGDRGEQYF
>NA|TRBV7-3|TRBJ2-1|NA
TGTGCCAGCAGCTTATCCGGGAACAATGAGCAGTTCTTC
CASSLSGNNEQFF
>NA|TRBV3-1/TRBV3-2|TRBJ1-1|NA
TGTGCCAGCAGCCAAGAGGGATTTAGGGGGTCCCGCTGG
CASSQEGFRGSRW
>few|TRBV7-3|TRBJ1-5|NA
TGTGCCAGCAGCTTAGGGCCCGGGGAGCCCCAGCATTTT
CASSLGPGEPQHF
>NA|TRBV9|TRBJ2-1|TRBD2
TGTGCCAGCAGCGTAACTAGCGACCCCGGGAATGAGCAGTTCTTC
CASSVTSDPGNEQFF
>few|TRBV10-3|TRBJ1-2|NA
TGTGCCATCAGTGAGGGAGGGGAAGGCTATGGCTACACCTTC
CAISEGGEGYGYTF
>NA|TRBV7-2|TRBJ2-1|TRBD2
TGTGCCAGCAGCTTAGGGACTAGCGTGTACAATGAGCAGTTCTTC
CASSLGTSVYNEQFF
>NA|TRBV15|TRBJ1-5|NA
TGTGCCACCAGCAGGGCTAGTCATCAGCCCCAGCATTTT
CATSRASHQPQHF
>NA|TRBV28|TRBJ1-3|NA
TGTGCCAGCAGTTTAGGGGGGGTTGGAAACACCATATATTTT
CASSLGGVGNTIYF
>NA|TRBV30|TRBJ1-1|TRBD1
TGTGCCTGGGACAGGGTCGCTGAAGCTTTCTTT
CAWDRVAEAFF
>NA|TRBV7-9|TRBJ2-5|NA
TGTGCCAGCAGCTTATTTCCCCCCCGGTTTAGAGGTCGAGGGGAGACCCAGTACTTC
CASSLFPPRFRGRGETQYF
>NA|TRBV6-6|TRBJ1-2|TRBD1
TGTGCCAGCAGCTTCGGACAGGGAAGGGATGGCTACACCTTC
CASSFGQGRDGYTF
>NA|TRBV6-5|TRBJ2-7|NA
TGTGCCAGCAGTTACGGGCAGGGAACCTACGAGCAGTACTTC
CASSYGQGTYEQYF
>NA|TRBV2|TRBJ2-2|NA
TGTGCCAGCAGTGACGTGACCGGGGAGCTGTTTTTT
CASSDVTGELFF
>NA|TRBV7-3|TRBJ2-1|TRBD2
TGTGCCAGCAGCCCGCGGACTAGCGGGAGTTACAATGAGCAGTTCTTC
CASSPRTSGSYNEQFF
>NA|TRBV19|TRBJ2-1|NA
TGTGCCGTGGCGGGAATGTCCTACAATGAGCAGTTCTTC
CAVAGMSYNEQFF
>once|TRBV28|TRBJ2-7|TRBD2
TGTGCCAGCAGTTTCACAGGGACTAGGGGGTACGAGCAGTACTTC
CASSFTGTRGYEQYF
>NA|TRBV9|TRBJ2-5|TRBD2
TGTGCCAGCAGCGCCGGCGGGAGTGGAATAGGGGAGACCCAGTACTTC
CASSAGGSGIGETQYF
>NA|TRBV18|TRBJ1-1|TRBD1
TGTGCCAGCTCACCGGACAGGGTGAGCACTGAAGCTTTCTTT
CASSPDRVSTEAFF
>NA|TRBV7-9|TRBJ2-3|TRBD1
TGTGCCAGCAGCTATACAGGGGTTACAGATACGCAGTATTTT
CASSYTGVTDTQYF
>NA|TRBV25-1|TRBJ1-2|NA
TGTGCCAGCAGAGCCGGACACTCCGGTCACTATGGCTACACCTTC
CASRAGHSGHYGYTF
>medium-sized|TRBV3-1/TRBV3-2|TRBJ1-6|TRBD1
TGTGCCAGCAGCCCAACAGGGGACCCACCCCTCCACTTT
CASSPTGDPPLHF
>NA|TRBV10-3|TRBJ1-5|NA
TGTGCCATCAGGTCCGCCGGCGGGGATCAGCCCCAGCATTTT
CAIRSAGGDQPQHF
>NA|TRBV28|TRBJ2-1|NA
TGTGCCAGCTTTCAGGGGCTTTCCGGCGCGGTCTACAATGAGCAGTTCTTC
CASFQGLSGAVYNEQFF
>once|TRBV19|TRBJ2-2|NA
TGTGCCAGTAGTAGGGGACTCACCGGGGAGCTGTTTTTT
CASSRGLTGELFF
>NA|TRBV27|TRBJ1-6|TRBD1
TGTGCCAGCAGTTTCAGGACAGGGGGCCGATCACCCCTCCACTTT
CASSFRTGGRSPLHF
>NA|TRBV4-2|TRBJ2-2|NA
TGTGCCAGCAGCCAAGATCTACCGGGGGCCGGGGAGCTGTTTTTT
CASSQDLPGAGELFF
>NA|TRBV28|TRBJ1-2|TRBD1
TGTGCCAGCAGTACGACCCACCCGGGACAGGAAAATTGGTATGGCTACACCTTC
CASSTTHPGQENWYGYTF
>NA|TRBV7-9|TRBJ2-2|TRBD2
TGTGCCAGCAGCTCCTATCGCGGGAGAATGTCCGGGGAGCTGTTTTTT
CASSSYRGRMSGELFF
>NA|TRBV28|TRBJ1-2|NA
TGTGCCAGCAATGAGGTTAACTATGGCTACACCTTC
CASNEVNYGYTF